Presented here are 2 T cell receptor beta chains from one specimen sequenced in a study of human T cells and chemical hapten exposure. The time point: patch test 1, 2 weeks after DPC sensitization. The sample's treatment: therapeutic diphenylcyclopropenone sensitization with weekly scalp DPC. TCRdb re-analysed the RACE reads in MiXCR, keeping a single row per CDR3 protein. The data show 300,000 to 450,000 distinct CDR3 sequences, more than 4.5% seen once. The sequenced sample was whole blood, obtained in connection with sensitization to the hapten diphenylcyclopropenone (DPC). The source of these receptors is a woman between 45 and 60 years old with alopecia areata. Some clones in this sample may be carry-over from other donors' samples.

The chain links TRBV5-1 to TRBJ2-1; TRBD2 agrees at 11 bases. CDR1 and CDR2 from the germline V gene are SGHRS and YFSETQ. This CDR3 has 16 residues. After removal of 4 bases from V and 4 bases from J, the junction contained 7 bases not matched to a gene. CDR3 residues: CASSQNLAGGYNEQFF. The CDR3 DNA reads TGCGCCAGCAGCCAAAATCTAGCGGGAGGATACAATGAGCAGTTCTTC.

In this sample, this clonotype turned up many times. The gene calls are TRBV28 and TRBJ2-1; D is perhaps TRBD1 or TRBD2 (5 bases each). The V gene's germline CDR1 is MDHEN and CDR2 SYDVKM. CDR3 size: 12 residues. Trimming shortened V by 5 bases and J by 13 bases, and 15 bases separated the two germline ends. The CDR3: CASSSSEGPQFF. CDR3 nucleotide sequence: TGTGCCAGCAGTAGCTCTGAGGGACCCCAGTTCTTC.